This entry concerns a single T cell receptor (beta chain). Its antigen is as yet unknown. The data were obtained in a study of Graves' ophthalmopathy and Graves' hyperthyroidism. Every ophthalmopathy donor presented moderate-to-severe activity, CAS ≥3, NOSPECS ≥4 and duration under 3 months. Thyroid ultrasound, orbital computed tomography, TRAb, serum thyroxine and clinical symptoms formed the basis of diagnosis. General study results and limits: Using 13 signatures, a model distinguished ophthalmopathy from stable hyperthyroidism, reaching about 89% sensitivity and approximately 80% specificity.

RNA transcripts were the template, and TCR beta CDR3 regions were amplified from them. Amplification began with first-round RT-PCR using HTBI primers, then second-round multiplex PCR was performed. TCRdb called the multiplex PCR reads again in MiXCR, with one record for every CDR3 protein. The profile shows 230,000 or so distinct CDR3 sequences, around 45% of them singletons. The sample taken for sequencing was peripheral blood. The receptor's source is an adult man with Graves' ophthalmopathy.

CDR3 sequence reads: CASSPQGNSYNSPLHF. In nucleotides, the CDR3 is TGTGCCAGCAGCCCACAGGGGAACTCCTATAATTCACCCCTCCACTTT. This chain connects TRBV7-9 to TRBJ1-6, with 7 bases fitting TRBD1. The ends lost 5 bases at V and 0 bases at J; junction bases unmatched: 4. The CDR3 covers 16 residues. CDR1 and CDR2 (germline): SEHNR, FQNEAQ (reference sequence).